One and the same sample provided the 27 T cell receptor beta chains below, sequenced in a study of CD8+CD57+ T cells in acquired aplastic anemia. Only patients with CD8+CD57+ cell expansion on flow cytometry were chosen for sequencing. It was genomic DNA that served as the template for profiling TCR beta VDJ and CDR3. TCRdb re-analysed the reads in MiXCR, keeping a single row per CDR3 protein. The sample has fewer than 250,000 distinct CDR3 sequences; roughly 53% are singletons. Sequencing was done on a sample of sorted CD4+, CD8+, or CD8+CD57+ T cells (not recorded which) from PBMCs. The source is a human donor with aplastic anemia.

To note about this clonotype: This could be a read error, since a much larger clone is one nucleotide away. The genes are TRBV11-3 and TRBJ2-7; possible D gene TRBD2, 7 bases. Germline lookup yields CDR1 SGHNT and CDR2 YENEEA. CDR3 size: 15 residues. CDR3 in DNA: TGTGCCAGCAGCTTAGGAGGGGGGGTCCCCTACGGGCAGTACTTC. Its protein is CASSLGGGVPYGQYF.

This rearrangement joins TRBV10-1 to TRBJ2-5; TRBD1 agrees at 12 bases. This CDR3 spans 18 amino acids. V was clipped by 7 bases and J by 9 bases; unmatched bases: 21. The germline V gene has CDR1 WNHNN and CDR2 SYGVQD (reference sequence). The CDR3 DNA sequence: TGCGCCAGCACCACGGAGGCAGACGGGACAGGGGGCAGGAAGGCCCAGTACTTC. It translates to CASTTEADGTGGRKAQYF.

V and J are TRBV6-5 and TRBJ1-4; D gene uncertain. The CDR3 extends over 14 amino acids. The germline CDR1 and CDR2 sequences are MNHEY and SVGAGI. Trimming removed 5 bases at V and 7 bases at J, with 14 bases between. DNA for the CDR3: TGTGCCAGCAGTCCCTTCAGTGGCGGTGAAAAACTGTTTTTT. Protein product: CASSPFSGGEKLFF.

The CDR3 sequence is CATSDPRGQEGEKLFF. For the CDR3, the DNA is TGTGCCACCAGTGACCCTCGAGGTCAAGAAGGCGAAAAACTGTTTTTT. This chain links TRBV24-1 with TRBJ1-4; no firm D call. The CDR3 has 16 residues. Between the trimmed V and J ends, which lost 4 bases and 8 bases, there was a span of 19 bases. CDR1 KGHDR and CDR2 SFDVKD come from the germline V gene.

CDR3 amino acids: CASSMGGLGPQHF. The CDR3, as DNA: TGTGCCAGTAGTATGGGCGGTCTCGGGCCCCAGCATTTT. The V and J genes are TRBV19 and TRBJ1-5; D is unclear. Between the trimmed V and J ends, which lost 3 bases and 9 bases, there was a span of 12 bases. The V gene's germline CDR1 is LNHDA and CDR2 SQIVND (reference sequence). This CDR3 spans 13 amino acids.

V and J are TRBV7-3 and TRBJ2-2; TRBD2 matches 13 bases. CDR1 SGHTA and CDR2 FQGTGA come from the germline V gene. The CDR3 length is 19 residues. J was trimmed by 6 bases and V by 2 bases; bases with no gene match: 12. CDR3 bases: TGTGCCAGCAGCTTATGCCGGGGGGGACTAGCGGGGACGGCCGGGGAGCTGTTTTTT. Translation: CASSLCRGGLAGTAGELFF.

The J gene is TRBJ2-3, the V gene TRBV20-1, with 9 bases identical to TRBD2. V gave up 5 bases and J gave up 6 bases; unmatched junction bases: 15. This CDR3 is 16 amino acids long. Per the germline V gene, CDR1 is DFQATT and CDR2 is SNEGSKA (reference sequence). The CDR3 here is CSAGGIGAGGGDTQYF. CDR3 DNA: TGCAGTGCTGGGGGGATTGGAGCGGGGGGAGGTGATACGCAGTATTTT.

The chain couples TRBV7-8 to TRBJ2-7; maybe TRBD2 (6 bases). Germline V gives CDR1 SGHVS, CDR2 FQNEAQ. CDR3 length: 15 amino acids. The V and J ends lost 4 bases and 0 bases respectively, with 13 bases between them. CDR3 sequence: CASSYRRGGSYEQYF. CDR3 coding DNA: TGTGCCAGCAGCTATAGGCGGGGCGGCTCCTACGAGCAGTACTTC.

The chain recombines TRBV7-3 with TRBJ2-5, with a tentative D call TRBD2 (7 bases). The CDR3 totals 13 residues. Germline CDR1 and CDR2: SGHTA and FQGTGA. Trimming removed 3 bases at V and 4 bases at J, with 9 bases between. The CDR3 reads CASSFRGAETQYF. CDR3 in DNA: TGTGCCAGCAGCTTTCGGGGGGCAGAGACCCAGTACTTC.

This clonotype was counted ten times or more. This chain joins TRBV7-2 and TRBJ2-7; D is possibly TRBD2 (6 bases). The CDR3 is made up of 15 amino acids. V dropped 1 base and J dropped 7 bases, with 17 bases sitting between them. Germline CDR1 is SGHTA and CDR2 is FQGNSA. CDR3 in amino acids: CASSLDTSPSGEQYF. The CDR3 DNA reads TGTGCCAGCAGCTTAGATACCAGTCCCAGCGGGGAGCAGTACTTC. The whole variable domain, filled in from reference TRBV7-2 and TRBJ2-7, reads GAGVSQSPSNKVTEKGKDVELRCDPISGHTALYWYRQSLGQGLEFLIYFQGNSAPDKSGLPSDRFSAERTGGSVSTLTIQRTQQEDSAVYLCASSLDTSPSGEQYFGPGTRLTVT.

This clonotype was counted between two and nine times. Being one base from a much bigger clone, this may be a read error. V usage is TRBV10-3 and J usage is TRBJ1-6; D is unclear. The germline V gene encodes CDR1 ENHRY and CDR2 SYGVKD. The ends were cut back, 4 bases at V and 7 bases at J, with 14 bases in the middle. The CDR3 has 15 amino acids. The CDR3 sequence: CAISAVKLGNSPLHF. DNA for the CDR3: TGTGCCATCAGTGCAGTAAAGCTAGGGAATTCACCCCTCCACTTT.

This clonotype was counted many times. V usage is TRBV11-2 and J usage is TRBJ2-7, with 7 bases lining up with TRBD2. Trimming removed 5 bases from V and 0 bases from J; junction bases left unmatched: 10. The length of the CDR3 is 16 residues. The V gene's germline CDR1 is SGHAT and CDR2 FQNNGV. In DNA form, the CDR3 reads TGTGCCAGCAGCCAGGGCGGAGCGGGGCCCTCCTACGAGCAGTACTTC. This codes for CASSQGGAGPSYEQYF. Filled out from reference TRBV11-2 and TRBJ2-7, the complete variable domain reads EAGVAQSPRYKIIEKRQSVAFWCNPISGHATLYWYQQILGQGPKLLIQFQNNGVVDDSQLPKDRFSAERLKGVDSTLKIQPAKLEDSAVYLCASSQGGAGPSYEQYFGPGTRLTVT.

V is TRBV2 and J is TRBJ1-1, with TRBD1 as a possible D gene (5 bases). Trimming pared 6 bases from V and 0 bases from J, leaving 17 bases between. Looked up from germline, CDR1 is SNHLY and CDR2 is FYNNEI. This CDR3 comprises 16 residues. CDR3 protein: CASSWTREEVNTEAFF. As DNA, the CDR3 is TGTGCCAGCAGCTGGACCAGGGAAGAGGTGAACACTGAAGCTTTCTTT.

The chain combines TRBV2 with TRBJ1-2; TRBD1 matches 10 bases. CDR1 is SNHLY, CDR2 FYNNEI, per germline. The CDR3 sequence is 15 residues long. J gave up 2 bases and V 8 bases, and 8 bases lay outside the gene matches. Here the CDR3 reads CASSPGGQGNYGYTF. The CDR3 bases are TGTGCCAGCTCACCAGGGGGACAGGGGAACTATGGCTACACCTTC.

The J gene is TRBJ2-2, the V gene TRBV6-5; D is unresolved. This CDR3 has 13 residues. V gave up 5 bases and J gave up 2 bases, with 6 bases separating them. CDR1 and CDR2 (germline): MNHEY, SVGAGI. The CDR3 region has the DNA TGTGCCAGCAGTGCACAAAACACCGGGGAGCTGTTTTTT. This encodes CASSAQNTGELFF.

The chain joins TRBV11-2 to TRBJ1-6; the match to TRBD1 covers 9 bases. Germline assignment: CDR1 SGHAT and CDR2 FQNNGV. V was clipped by 5 bases and J by 5 bases; unmatched bases: 7. The CDR3 sequence is 16 residues long. CDR3 DNA sequence: TGTGCCAGCAGCCTACAGGGGGCAAGGAATAATTCACCCCTCCACTTT. It yields the protein CASSLQGARNNSPLHF.

The CDR3 spells CASPLGHHNSPLHF. The CDR3 DNA is TGTGCCAGCCCCCTGGGGCATCATAATTCACCCCTCCACTTT. The rearrangement joins TRBV19 to TRBJ1-6; tentatively, D is TRBD1 (5 bases). The V gene lost 9 bases and the J gene lost 5 bases, with 14 bases spanning the gap. There are 14 residues in the CDR3. CDR1 and CDR2 (germline): LNHDA, SQIVND (reference sequence).

V and J are TRBV5-1 and TRBJ1-6, with 7 bases matching TRBD1. CDR1 SGHRS and CDR2 YFSETQ come from the germline V gene. After removal of 2 bases from V and 11 bases from J, the junction contained 4 bases not matched to a gene. CDR3 size: 13 residues. As DNA, the CDR3 is TGCGCCAGCAGCTTCGACAGGGAGACACCCCTCCACTTT. This gives the protein CASSFDRETPLHF.

This clonotype was seen at least ten times. The chain combines TRBV2 with TRBJ2-1, with D perhaps matching TRBD1 (5 bases). The CDR3 is made up of 19 amino acids. V lost 7 bases to trimming and J lost 0 bases, with 25 bases between them. The germline gives CDR1 SNHLY, CDR2 FYNNEI. The chain's CDR3 is CASTKGRGLPQDSYNEQFF. CDR3 sequence (DNA): TGTGCCAGCACCAAAGGTAGGGGATTGCCCCAAGACTCCTACAATGAGCAGTTCTTC.

The rearrangement joins TRBV7-8 to TRBJ2-7; 7 nucleotides line up with TRBD1. Trimming removed 5 bases from V and 6 bases from J; junction bases left unmatched: 13. Germline CDR1 is SGHVS and CDR2 is FQNEAQ. The CDR3 spans 15 residues. The CDR3 here is CASSLVQGDRAEQYV. Written as DNA, the CDR3 is TGTGCCAGCAGCCTAGTCCAGGGGGATAGGGCCGAGCAGTACGTC.

Relative to its sample, this clonotype is medium-sized. The chain links TRBV19 to TRBJ2-7, with unresolved D. Germline loops: CDR1 LNHDA, CDR2 SQIVND (reference sequence). V lost 0 bases and J 7 bases, leaving 10 bases between the germline ends. CDR3 length: 13 amino acids. In DNA, the CDR3 is TGTGCCAGTAGTATAGATCGGACGGTTGAGCAGTACTTC. Encoded protein: CASSIDRTVEQYF.

To note about this clonotype: One end of the junction is discordant with germline, which a read error may explain. The V and J genes are TRBV19 and TRBJ2-7; 11 bases are shared with TRBD1. CDR1 and CDR2 (germline): LNHDA, SQIVND (reference sequence). The CDR3 has 13 amino acids. CDR3 DNA: TGCGCCAGTATGGGACAGGGGGCCTACGAGCAGTACTTC. This sequence encodes CASMGQGAYEQYF.

This clonotype was counted many times. The chain links TRBV6-6 to TRBJ2-6; 7 nucleotides agree with TRBD1. There are 18 residues in the CDR3. The V and J ends lost 7 bases and 2 bases, in that order; junction bases with no gene match: 14. Germline CDR1 and CDR2: MNHNY and SVGAGI (reference sequence). CDR3 in DNA: TGTGCCAGCACCTGGGTCCGACAGGGTATTACTGGGGCCAACGTCCTGACTTTC. This codes for CASTWVRQGITGANVLTF.

V gene TRBV2 combines with J gene TRBJ2-7, with 7 bases lining up with TRBD1. CDR1 is SNHLY and CDR2 is FYNNEI in the germline V gene. J was trimmed by 2 bases and V by 6 bases; bases with no gene match: 4. The CDR3 runs 13 residues. The CDR3 sequence: CASSDRVTYEQYV. The CDR3 bases are TGTGCCAGCAGCGACAGGGTCACCTACGAGCAGTACGTC.

V is TRBV12-3 or TRBV12-4 and J is TRBJ2-2, with a tentative D call TRBD2 (5 bases). The CDR3 runs 12 residues. Trimming shortened V by 6 bases and J by 7 bases, and 9 bases separated the two germline ends. The CDR3 DNA reads as TGTGCCAGCAGCTCAACTAGCGGGGAGCTGTTTTTT. Its protein product is CASSSTSGELFF.

There are a few counts of this clonotype. The V gene is TRBV5-1, the J gene TRBJ1-1; D ambiguous. Trimming cost V 1 base and J 1 base, with 8 bases left between them. Germline CDR1 reads SGHRS; CDR2 reads YFSETQ. The CDR3 sequence is 14 residues long. The CDR3 DNA follows: TGCGCCAGCAGCTTGATCGGCCAGAACACTGAAGCTTTCTTT. As protein: CASSLIGQNTEAFF.

This clonotype was found many times. The chain links TRBV20-1 to TRBJ2-7; TRBD1 agrees at 7 bases. Germline V gene sequence: CDR1 DFQATT, CDR2 SNEGSKA (reference sequence). Germline trimming cut 4 bases from V and 7 bases from J; bases unmatched to any gene: 19. The CDR3 extends over 16 amino acids. CDR3 coding DNA: TGCAGTGCTAATCTGAGGTTGACAGGGAAGGAGGATGAGCAGTACTTC. It encodes CSANLRLTGKEDEQYF.